This T cell receptor (beta chain) was captured in a study of response to subunit inactivated influenza vaccine. This clonotype was observed a handful of times. In TCRdb, the RT-PCR reads were re-called with MiXCR into one record per CDR3 protein. The sample records 500,000 or so distinct CDR3 sequences, approximately 11% being singletons. CDR1 and CDR2 (germline): MGHRA, YSYEKL. The length of the CDR3 is 13 residues. V was pared by 3 bases and J by 8 bases, with 5 bases of the junction left unmatched. The sample in question was PBMCs from blood, obtained more than 35 days after vaccination. This TCR was recovered from a man aged 50 or older who received an inactivated influenza vaccine. The chain employs TRBV4-1 and TRBJ1-2; 8 nucleotides align to TRBD1. The CDR3 coding sequence is TGCGCCAGCAGCCAGGACAGGGTTGGCGGCTACACCTTC. This codes for CASSQDRVGGYTF.